The entry below describes one T cell receptor beta chain. Its target is unknown. Only in-frame clones appear in the TCRdb table, and some are missing; sequencing was by immunoSEQ multiplex PCR. Of under 40,000 clones in the sample, around 88% were seen once. The data stem from a study of T cells in tuberculosis. Study at large: In South Africa, adults with active tuberculosis were compared with IGRA-negative and latently infected IGRA-positive adolescents. Within 7 days of starting treatment, or before, PBMC were stored.

Trimming took 5 bases from V and 10 from J; bases not matched to a gene: 11. The V gene's germline CDR1 is MNHEY and CDR2 SMNVEV (reference sequence). The length of the CDR3 is 14 residues. Noted time point: new active TB diagnosis, blood taken before or within 7 days of starting treatment. Patients were newly diagnosed, HIV-seronegative, and aged 18 or older. Regarding the study as a whole: Samples were chosen by availability of cryopreserved specimens.

The receptor was derived from an adult with tuberculosis. Source: PBMCs, taken at tuberculosis diagnosis. The V call is TRBV27, the J call TRBJ2-1; 7 nucleotides match TRBD1. CDR3 sequence: CASSPDRRRREQFF. CDR3 bases: TGTGCCAGCAGTCCGGACAGGCGCCGAAGAGAGCAGTTCTTC.